Here is one TCR beta chain with its context. The antigen is not known. These data originate in a study of regulatory dendritic cells for organ transplantation. Findings of the study overall: Naive CD4+ and CD8+ repertoires were highly diverse; memory CD8+ was most oligoclonal.

The CDR3 sequence is 17 residues long. In germline, CDR1 is SGHTA, CDR2 FQGNSA. Trimming removed 5 bases at V and 2 bases at J, with 20 bases between. Profiled with immunoSEQ multiplex PCR; TCRdb holds only in-frame clones, not every one. In the table there are 34,000 or so clones, roughly nine tenths of which are singletons. The sequenced sample was naive CD4+ T cells from blood. Subset given: CD45RA+ naive T cells. This sequence originates from a human donor in good health. The chain couples TRBV7-2 to TRBJ2-3; D is perhaps TRBD2 (6 bases). The CDR3 nucleotides are TGTGCCAGCAGCCCTATCGTAGCGGCCTCACTCACAGATACGCAGTATTTT. This gives the protein CASSPIVAASLTDTQYF.